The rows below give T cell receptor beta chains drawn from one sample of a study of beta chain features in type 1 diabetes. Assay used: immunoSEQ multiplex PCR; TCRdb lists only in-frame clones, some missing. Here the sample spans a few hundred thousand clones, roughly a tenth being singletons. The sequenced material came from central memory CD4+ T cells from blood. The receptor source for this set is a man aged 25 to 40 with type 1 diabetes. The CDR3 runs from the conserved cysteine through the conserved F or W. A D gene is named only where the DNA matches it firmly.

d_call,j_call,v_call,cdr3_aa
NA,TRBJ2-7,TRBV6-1,CASRLQLESSYEQYF
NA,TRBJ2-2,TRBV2,CASSGLPSDTGELFF
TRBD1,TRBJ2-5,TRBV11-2,CASSGGQGMGETQYF
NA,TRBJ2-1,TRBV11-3,CASSLGQGNYNEQFF
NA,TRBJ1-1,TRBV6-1,CASRPGGEAEAFF
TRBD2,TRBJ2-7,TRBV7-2,CASSLAGAAYEQYF
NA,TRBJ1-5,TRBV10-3,CAICPDPNQPQHF
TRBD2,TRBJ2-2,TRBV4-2,CASSQAGLAGGDGELFF
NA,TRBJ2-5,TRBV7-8,CASSERTVQETQYF
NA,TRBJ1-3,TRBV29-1,CSVAQGNTIYF
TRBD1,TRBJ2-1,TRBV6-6,CASSYRGLGYNEQFF
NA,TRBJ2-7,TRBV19,CASRRTDLASHEQYF
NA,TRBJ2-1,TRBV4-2,CASSFRPIGNEQFF
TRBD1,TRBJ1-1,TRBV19,CVSLPGTGGWNTEAFF
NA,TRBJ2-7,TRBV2,CASTGDHQYEQYF
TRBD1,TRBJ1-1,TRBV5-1,CASSAGGFTEAFF
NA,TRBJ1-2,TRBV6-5,CASSPGANYGYTF
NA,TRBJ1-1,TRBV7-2,CASSRGWATEAFF
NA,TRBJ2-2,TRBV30,CAWSGQGNTGELFF
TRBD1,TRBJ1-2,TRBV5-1,CASSLAGQGDGYTF
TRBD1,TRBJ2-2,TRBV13,CASSFRDRATGELFF
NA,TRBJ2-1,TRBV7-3,CASSLSREYNEQFF
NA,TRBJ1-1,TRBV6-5,CASSYQGYLNTEAFF
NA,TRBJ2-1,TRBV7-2,CASSLVGYNEQFF
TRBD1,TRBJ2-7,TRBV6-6,CASSSTGLYEQYF
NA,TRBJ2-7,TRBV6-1,CASRTGTRVSEQYF
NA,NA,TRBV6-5,CARTRDRPYEQYF
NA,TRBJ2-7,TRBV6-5,CASSYSIIQTYEQYF
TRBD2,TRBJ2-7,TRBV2,CASSPTSGEQYF
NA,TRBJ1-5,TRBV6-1,CASSDRQVNQPQHF
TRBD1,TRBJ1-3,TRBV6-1,CASRAHLTGVSGNTIYF